This T cell receptor beta chain was obtained from a study of glioma-infiltrating T cells after dendritic cell vaccination. Study context: Autologous tumor lysate-pulsed dendritic cell vaccination was given between the early 2000s and the early 2010s. The vaccine used monocyte-derived dendritic cells pulsed overnight with autologous tumor lysate.

Trimming shortened V by 3 bases and J by 4 bases, and 16 bases separated the two germline ends. The CDR3 has 16 residues. In germline, CDR1 is KGHSH, CDR2 LQKENI. Patients had residual fresh-frozen tumor tissue and more than two years of survival data. Some clones are missing from TCRdb's copy, which holds only in-frame ones; the method was immunoSEQ multiplex PCR. The table records almost 65,000 clones, roughly 80% of them present only once. This TCR derives from a human donor with glioblastoma. The J gene is TRBJ1-5, the V gene TRBV18, with D perhaps matching TRBD1 (6 bases). The source was blood, collected before dendritic cell vaccination. This chain's CDR3 is CASSPRGGEENQPQHF. For the CDR3, the DNA is TGTGCCAGCTCACCCCGTGGGGGCGAAGAAAATCAGCCCCAGCATTTT.